Presented here are 28 T cell receptor beta chains from one specimen sequenced in a study of blood T cell repertoires in COVID-19. Some clones are missing from TCRdb's copy, which holds only in-frame ones; the method was immunoSEQ multiplex PCR. Of 100,000 to 120,000 clones listed, 82% are singletons. Material for sequencing was peripheral blood. Every receptor here comes from a woman older than 75 with acute or convalescent COVID-19.

The CDR3 sequence is CASSSPSSGTGGYNEQFF. The CDR3 coding sequence is TGTGCCAGCAGCTCACCTTCCTCCGGGACAGGGGGCTACAATGAGCAGTTCTTC. V gene TRBV7-2 combines with J gene TRBJ2-1; 11 bases agree with TRBD1. The CDR3 covers 18 residues. CDR1 and CDR2 (germline): SGHTA, FQGNSA. J lost 3 bases, V lost 4 bases, and 11 bases had no gene match.

The V gene is TRBV18, the J gene TRBJ2-3, with D hard to call. The CDR3 loop spans 14 amino acids. Looked up from germline, CDR1 is KGHSH and CDR2 is LQKENI. V lost 0 bases, J lost 6 bases, and 10 bases lay in between. This chain's CDR3 is CASSPPSEPDTQYF. The CDR3 bases are TGTGCCAGCTCACCACCGTCCGAGCCCGATACGCAGTATTTT.

J is TRBJ2-1 and V is TRBV5-1, with 10 bases fitting TRBD2. V trimming: 4 bases; J trimming: 9 bases; junction bases outside the gene matches: 10. The CDR3 spans 15 residues. The germline gives CDR1 SGHRS, CDR2 YFSETQ. CDR3 sequence: CASSTLAGDTSEQFF. The CDR3 DNA reads TGCGCCAGCAGCACTCTAGCGGGAGATACTTCTGAGCAGTTCTTC. The complete variable domain, with remaining parts taken from reference TRBV5-1 and TRBJ2-1, reads KAGVTQTPRYLIKTRGQQVTLSCSPISGHRSVSWYQQTPGQGLQFLFEYFSETQRNKGNFPGRFSGRQFSNSRSEMNVSTLELGDSALYLCASSTLAGDTSEQFFGPGTRLTVL.

This chain links TRBV7-6 with TRBJ2-7; D unclear. Germline CDR1 and CDR2: SGHVS and FNYEAQ. Trimming took 1 base from V and 3 from J, leaving 7 bases between them. CDR3 length: 13 residues. CDR3 sequence reads: CASSLVGNYEQYV. In DNA form, the CDR3 reads TGTGCCAGCAGCTTAGTCGGTAACTACGAGCAGTACGTC.

The chain joins TRBV5-4 to TRBJ1-2; D is perhaps TRBD1 (6 bases). The CDR3 has 15 residues. Trimming cost V 0 bases and J 3 bases, with 12 bases left between them. Germline V CDR1 and CDR2: SGHNT, YYREEE (reference sequence). CDR3 residues: CASSLGTASYYGYTF. CDR3 DNA sequence: TGTGCCAGCAGCTTGGGGACAGCCTCTTACTATGGCTACACCTTC. Using reference TRBV5-4 and TRBJ1-2 for the parts outside the CDR3, the full variable domain is ETGVTQSPTHLIKTRGQQVTLRCSSQSGHNTVSWYQQALGQGPQFIFQYYREEENGRGNFPPRFSGLQFPNYSSELNVNALELDDSALYLCASSLGTASYYGYTFGSGTRLTVV.

The chain has TRBV5-6 and TRBJ2-7; 9 bases fit TRBD2. Trimming cost V 5 bases and J 2 bases; bases outside gene matches: 8. There are 15 residues in the CDR3. Per germline, CDR1 SGHDT and CDR2 YYEEEE. The DNA for the CDR3 is TGTGCCAGCAGTTATTTAGCGGGAGTTCCCTACGAGCAGTACTTC. Its translation: CASSYLAGVPYEQYF.

CDR3: CASRPDRGGGETQYF. For the CDR3, the DNA is TGTGCCAGCAGGCCCGACAGGGGCGGGGGAGAGACCCAGTACTTC. The V and J genes are TRBV2 and TRBJ2-5; a weak D match, TRBD1 (8 bases). The CDR3 loop spans 15 amino acids. Germline CDR1 is SNHLY and CDR2 is FYNNEI. V lost 6 bases, J lost 4 bases, and 18 bases lay in between.

This clone was recorded only once. The chain is built from TRBV11-3 and TRBJ2-4; 10 positions match TRBD2. J was trimmed by 5 bases and V by 2 bases; bases with no gene match: 3. The germline V gene encodes CDR1 SGHNT and CDR2 YENEEA. CDR3 length: 15 amino acids. CDR3 protein: CASSLRLAGENIQYF. The CDR3 DNA reads TGTGCCAGCAGCTTAAGGCTAGCGGGAGAAAACATTCAGTACTTC.

The chain links TRBV3-1 (or the pseudogene TRBV3-2) to TRBJ2-7, with D perhaps TRBD2 (5 bases). There are 14 residues in the CDR3. V dropped 4 bases and J dropped 1 base, with 11 bases sitting between them. The germline CDR1 and CDR2 sequences are LGHDT and YNNKEL (reference sequence). The CDR3 region has the DNA TGTGCCAGCAGCCCCACTAGGAAATCCTACGAGCAGTACTTC. It codes for CASSPTRKSYEQYF.

CDR3 in DNA: TGTGCCAGCAGCGTAGGAGGCAGGGATGGCACCGGGGAGCTGTTTTTT. Translation: CASSVGGRDGTGELFF. J is TRBJ2-2 and V is TRBV9, with D tentatively TRBD1 (5 bases). CDR1 and CDR2 (germline): SGDLS, YYNGEE. The V end was cut by 0 bases, the J end by 4 bases, with 13 bases between. This CDR3 comprises 16 residues.

The chain has TRBV23-1 and TRBJ2-3; 9 nucleotides line up with TRBD1. TRBV23-1 qualifies as an ORF whose function is uncertain. The CDR3 consists of 16 residues. Unmatched junction bases numbered 6, after V lost 0 bases and J lost 5 bases. CDR3 sequence: CASSQSQGTGLDTQYF. Written as DNA, the CDR3 is TGCGCCAGCAGTCAATCCCAAGGGACAGGGTTAGATACGCAGTATTTT.

The V call is TRBV2, the J call TRBJ1-5; 11 bases are a match to TRBD1. The junction had 1 base not matched to a gene; V was cut back by 9 bases and J by 6 bases. This CDR3 has 12 residues. Germline V gene sequence: CDR1 SNHLY, CDR2 FYNNEI. The CDR3 here is CASGTGGQPQHF. CDR3 nucleotide sequence: TGTGCCAGTGGGACAGGGGGTCAGCCCCAGCATTTT.

This chain links TRBV28 with TRBJ2-7; perhaps TRBD1 as D (6 bases). Trimming left V 6 bases short and J 0 bases short, with 12 bases between. CDR1 MDHEN and CDR2 SYDVKM come from the germline V gene. The CDR3 spans 14 residues. CDR3 sequence reads: CASRPRGHSYEQYV. Here the CDR3 DNA reads TGTGCCAGCAGACCCCGGGGACACTCCTACGAGCAGTACGTC.

The chain is built from TRBV24-1 and TRBJ2-5; perhaps TRBD1 as D (5 bases). The germline V gene has CDR1 KGHDR and CDR2 SFDVKD. V was shortened by 3 bases and J by 4 bases, with 11 bases between the two germline ends. This CDR3 contains 14 residues. The CDR3 DNA sequence: TGTGCCACCAGTGATCCAACAGGATTAGAGACCCAGTACTTC. It yields the protein CATSDPTGLETQYF.

The chain is built from TRBV28 and TRBJ2-7; 7 bases agree with TRBD1. V lost 5 bases, J lost 4 bases, and 2 bases stayed unmatched. Germline CDR1 MDHEN, CDR2 SYDVKM. The CDR3 length is 12 residues. CDR3: CASSGTVYEQYF. The CDR3 DNA sequence: TGTGCCAGCAGTGGGACAGTATACGAGCAGTACTTC.

The chain joins TRBV25-1 to TRBJ2-2; 10 bases map to TRBD1. The CDR3 covers 17 residues. Losses at the gene ends were 3 bases for V and 8 bases for J; bases not matched to a gene: 12. Per the germline V gene, CDR1 is MGHDK and CDR2 is SYGVNS. CDR3 sequence reads: CASSDQGDRGHRGELFF. CDR3 bases: TGTGCCAGCAGTGACCAGGGAGACAGGGGGCATAGGGGGGAGCTGTTTTTT.

The rearrangement uses TRBV3-1 (or the pseudogene TRBV3-2) and TRBJ1-6; D might be TRBD1 (5 bases). The CDR3 runs 14 residues. The V gene lost 1 base and the J gene lost 9 bases, with 10 bases spanning the gap. CDR1 LGHDT and CDR2 YNNKEL come from the germline V gene (reference sequence). DNA of the CDR3: TGTGCCAGCAGCCAAGCGACGGGGGGTTCACCCCTCCACTTT. Translated, it gives CASSQATGGSPLHF.

CDR3 amino acids: CASSSGGNQPQHF. The CDR3 coding sequence is TGTGCCAGCAGTTCAGGGGGTAATCAGCCCCAGCATTTT. V and J are TRBV28 and TRBJ1-5, with 7 bases lining up with TRBD1. Germline-derived CDR1 and CDR2 are MDHEN and SYDVKM. Losses at the gene ends were 4 bases for V and 4 bases for J; bases not matched to a gene: 1. The CDR3 loop spans 13 amino acids.

V gene TRBV28 combines with J gene TRBJ2-1, with 9 bases that match TRBD2. The V segment lost 6 bases and the J segment 3 bases; nucleotides outside the gene matches: 6. This CDR3 spans 15 amino acids. CDR1 and CDR2 (germline): MDHEN, SYDVKM. CDR3 region: CASRETSGNYNEQFF. In DNA, the CDR3 is TGTGCCAGCAGAGAGACTAGCGGAAACTACAATGAGCAGTTCTTC.

The chain joins TRBV7-2 to TRBJ1-3, with D perhaps matching TRBD1 (6 bases). Trimming removed 2 bases from V and 8 bases from J, with 7 bases in between. The CDR3 runs to 12 residues. Germline values: CDR1 SGHTA, CDR2 FQGNSA. As DNA, the CDR3 is TGTGCCAGCAGCTTATCAGGGGACACCATATATTTT. This translates into CASSLSGDTIYF. Full variable domain (remainder filled in from reference TRBV7-2 and TRBJ1-3): GAGVSQSPSNKVTEKGKDVELRCDPISGHTALYWYRQSLGQGLEFLIYFQGNSAPDKSGLPSDRFSAERTGGSVSTLTIQRTQQEDSAVYLCASSLSGDTIYFGEGSWLTVV.

The rearrangement uses TRBV27 and TRBJ2-2, with D tentatively TRBD2 (5 bases). The CDR3 covers 14 residues. Germline lookup yields CDR1 MNHEY and CDR2 SMNVEV (reference sequence). Trimming removed 6 bases at V and 8 bases at J, with 16 bases between. For the CDR3, the DNA is TGTGCCAGCAGGGACTTATCCCTAGCTGGGGAGCTGTTTTTT. This sequence encodes CASRDLSLAGELFF.

CDR3 nucleotide sequence: TGTGCCAGCAGCGTAGACCCCACAGGGGGCGGAAACACCATATATTTT. The encoded protein is CASSVDPTGGGNTIYF. The chain has TRBV9 and TRBJ1-3, with 9 bases that match TRBD1. CDR1 SGDLS and CDR2 YYNGEE come from the germline V gene. J gave up 4 bases and V 0 bases, and 5 bases lay outside the gene matches. This CDR3 is built from 16 residues.

The chain combines TRBV5-1 with TRBJ2-2, with 9 bases identical to TRBD2. The CDR3 totals 15 residues. Trimming at V came to 6 bases and at J to 1 base, leaving 4 bases not matched to a gene. Germline loops: CDR1 SGHRS, CDR2 YFSETQ. The chain's CDR3 is CASTSTSGNTGELFF. The DNA of the CDR3 is TGCGCCAGCACATCGACTAGCGGGAACACCGGGGAGCTGTTTTTT. The full variable domain, in which reference TRBV5-1 and TRBJ2-2 provide the parts outside the CDR3, is KAGVTQTPRYLIKTRGQQVTLSCSPISGHRSVSWYQQTPGQGLQFLFEYFSETQRNKGNFPGRFSGRQFSNSRSEMNVSTLELGDSALYLCASTSTSGNTGELFFGEGSRLTVL.

In DNA form, the CDR3 reads TGTGCCAGCAACACCTACTTACAGAGCCCCCTTTTAGCCAAAAACATTCAGTACTTC. Amino acid sequence: CASNTYLQSPLLAKNIQYF. The V and J genes are TRBV28 and TRBJ2-4; no clear D. Trimming pared 7 bases from V and 0 bases from J, leaving 25 bases between. The CDR3 is 19 residues long. Germline CDR1 MDHEN, CDR2 SYDVKM. Looking up the rest from reference TRBV28 and TRBJ2-4 gives the full variable domain: DVKVTQSSRYLVKRTGEKVFLECVQDMDHENMFWYRQDPGLGLRLIYFSYDVKMKEKGDIPEGYSVSREKKERFSLILESASTNQTSMYLCASNTYLQSPLLAKNIQYFGAGTRLSVL.

V is TRBV30 and J is TRBJ1-1, with a possible D match to TRBD1 (5 bases). V lost 5 bases and J lost 6, with 13 bases in between. Germline V gene data show CDR1 as GTSNPN and CDR2 as SVGIG (reference sequence). This CDR3 contains 12 residues. The CDR3, as DNA: TGTGCCTGGGCCGGGGGACCGGCTGAAGCTTTCTTT. Its translation is CAWAGGPAEAFF.

DNA for the CDR3: TGTGCCACCAGCAGAGATCGGGTGTCGGGATACAATGAGCAGTTCTTC. Its protein product is CATSRDRVSGYNEQFF. J is TRBJ2-1 and V is TRBV15; possible D gene TRBD2, 5 bases. The CDR3 consists of 16 residues. With 0 bases removed from V and 4 bases from J, the gap between germline ends came to 13 bases. CDR1 LNHNV and CDR2 YYDKDF come from the germline V gene (reference sequence).

The chain carries TRBV9 and TRBJ2-1; maybe TRBD2 (5 bases). Germline V gene lookup returns CDR1 SGDLS and CDR2 YYNGEE. The CDR3 length is 15 residues. The V end was cut by 0 bases, the J end by 4 bases, with 11 bases between. CDR3 DNA: TGTGCCAGCAGCGTAGTAGAGGGAACGTACAATGAGCAGTTCTTC. As protein: CASSVVEGTYNEQFF.

This chain connects TRBV19 to TRBJ1-2, with TRBD1 matching over 10 bases. The CDR3 has 14 amino acids. V lost 7 bases and J lost 4; bases outside the gene matches: 6. Germline V lookup: CDR1 LNHDA, CDR2 SQIVND (reference sequence). As DNA, the CDR3 is TGTGCCAGTACCCTGACAGGGGGCGTCTATGGCTACACCTTC. It is translated as CASTLTGGVYGYTF.